Here is one T cell receptor (beta chain) with its context. Per the study methods: Amplification from reference gene primers served as the basis for estimated nucleated cell counts. TCRdb's table, derived via immunoSEQ multiplex PCR, lists solely in-frame clones and lacks some. Clone size and the V and J calls come from that table; the DNA yielded D and trimming. The sample yields about 220,000 clones, more than 75% seen once. The entry originates in a study of blood T cell repertoires in COVID-19. About the study: The United States, Italy and Spain were the sources of the acute and convalescent COVID-19 samples. PBMCs, B-cell-depleted T cells, or T cells were the source of the cDNA or gDNA that made up the material.

This CDR3 spans 15 amino acids. Trimming left V 5 bases short and J 3 bases short, with 14 bases between. Germline loops: CDR1 SGHTA, CDR2 FQGNSA. This chain uses TRBV7-2 with TRBJ1-5; D unresolved. The sample was peripheral blood. The origin of this receptor is a man between 50 and 59 years old who had recovered from COVID-19. The CDR3 nucleotides are TGTGCCAGCAGCATTATAAACATACCCAATCAGCCCCAGCATTTT. It yields the protein CASSIINIPNQPQHF.